This T cell receptor (beta chain) was captured by sequencing in a study of cytomegalovirus exposure and HLA in healthy donors. Germline V gene sequence: CDR1 SGDLS, CDR2 YYNGEE. The CDR3 length is 14 residues. Trimming took off 0 bases at V and 5 bases at J, with 9 bases between the two ends. TCRdb's table, derived via immunoSEQ multiplex PCR, lists solely in-frame clones and lacks some. Of 250,000 to 350,000 clones listed, 87% were seen once; the top ten hold about 1.2%. Overall study results and limits: The classifier reportedly diagnosed cytomegalovirus status with high sensitivity and specificity. Three chains linked to CMV were shown in vitro to be specific for CMV antigens. The TCR clusters that emerged in the first cohort tended, a later analysis found, to co-occur in the 110 or so validation repertoires. Researchers counted roughly 150 TCR beta chains as cytomegalovirus-associated.

As concerns this clone: The antigen is unknown.

The chain uses TRBV9 and TRBJ1-5; D unresolved. Source material: PBMCs. This clonotype originated in a woman younger than 45 in good health and CMV-seropositive. The CDR3 loop reads CASSVGESDQPQHF. The CDR3 DNA is TGTGCCAGCAGCGTAGGGGAATCCGATCAGCCCCAGCATTTT. The whole variable domain, filled in from reference TRBV9 and TRBJ1-5, reads DSGVTQTPKHLITATGQRVTLRCSPRSGDLSVYWYQQSLDQGLQFLIQYYNGEERAKGNILERFSAQQFPDLHSELNLSSLELGDSALYFCASSVGESDQPQHFGDGTRLSIL.